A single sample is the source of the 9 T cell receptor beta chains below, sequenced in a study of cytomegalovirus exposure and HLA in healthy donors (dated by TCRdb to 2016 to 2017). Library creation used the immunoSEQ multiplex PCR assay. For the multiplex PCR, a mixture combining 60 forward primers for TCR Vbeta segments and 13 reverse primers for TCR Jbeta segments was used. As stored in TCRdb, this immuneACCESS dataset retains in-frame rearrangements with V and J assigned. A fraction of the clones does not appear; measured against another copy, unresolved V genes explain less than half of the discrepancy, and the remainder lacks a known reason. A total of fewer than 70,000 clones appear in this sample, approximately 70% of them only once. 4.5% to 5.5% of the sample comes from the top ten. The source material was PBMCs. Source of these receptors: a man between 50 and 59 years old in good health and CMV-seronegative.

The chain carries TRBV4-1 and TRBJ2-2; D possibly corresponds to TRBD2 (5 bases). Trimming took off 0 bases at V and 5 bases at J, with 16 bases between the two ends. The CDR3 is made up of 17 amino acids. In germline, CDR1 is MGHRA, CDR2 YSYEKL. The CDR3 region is CASSQDQNAGLTGELFF. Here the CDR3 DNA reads TGCGCCAGCAGCCAAGATCAGAATGCAGGACTGACCGGGGAGCTGTTTTTT.

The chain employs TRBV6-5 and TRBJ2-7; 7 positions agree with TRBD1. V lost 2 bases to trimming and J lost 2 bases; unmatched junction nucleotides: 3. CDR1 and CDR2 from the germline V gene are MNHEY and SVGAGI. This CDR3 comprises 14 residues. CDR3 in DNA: TGTGCCAGCAGTTACGGGCAGGGGGCCTACGAGCAGTACTTC. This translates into CASSYGQGAYEQYF.

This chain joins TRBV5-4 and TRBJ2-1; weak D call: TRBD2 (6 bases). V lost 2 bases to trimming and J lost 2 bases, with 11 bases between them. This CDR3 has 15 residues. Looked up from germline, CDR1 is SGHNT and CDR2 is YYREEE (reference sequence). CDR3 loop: CASSFGASAYNEQFF. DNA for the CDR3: TGTGCCAGCAGCTTTGGGGCTAGCGCCTACAATGAGCAGTTCTTC.

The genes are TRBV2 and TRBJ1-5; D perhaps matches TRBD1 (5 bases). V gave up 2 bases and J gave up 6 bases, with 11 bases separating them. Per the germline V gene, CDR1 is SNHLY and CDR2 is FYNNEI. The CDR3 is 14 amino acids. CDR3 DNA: TGTGCCAGCAGTGAATGGGGGAGGGGTCAGCCCCAGCATTTT. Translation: CASSEWGRGQPQHF.

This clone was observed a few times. Here the CDR3 reads CASGEAGGMETQYF. CDR3 coding DNA: TGCGCCAGCGGGGAAGCGGGGGGGATGGAGACCCAGTACTTC. The chain has TRBV5-1 and TRBJ2-5, with 10 positions matching TRBD2. The CDR3 is 14 amino acids. The V gene end was trimmed by 7 bases and the J gene end by 5 bases; junction bases not matched to a gene: 8. Germline lookup yields CDR1 SGHRS and CDR2 YFSETQ.

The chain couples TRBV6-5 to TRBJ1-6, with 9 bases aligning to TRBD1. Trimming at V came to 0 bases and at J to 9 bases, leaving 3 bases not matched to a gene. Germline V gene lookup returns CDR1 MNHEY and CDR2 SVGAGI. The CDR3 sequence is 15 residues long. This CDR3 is CASSYSGQGTSPLHF. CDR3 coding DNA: TGTGCCAGCAGTTACTCCGGACAGGGGACTTCACCCCTCCACTTT.

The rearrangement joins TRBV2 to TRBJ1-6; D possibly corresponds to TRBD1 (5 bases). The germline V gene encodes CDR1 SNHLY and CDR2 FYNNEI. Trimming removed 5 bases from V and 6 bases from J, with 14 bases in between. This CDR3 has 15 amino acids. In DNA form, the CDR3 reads TGTGCCAGCAGTTTGACAACAGGTTTTAATTCACCCCTCCACTTT. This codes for CASSLTTGFNSPLHF.

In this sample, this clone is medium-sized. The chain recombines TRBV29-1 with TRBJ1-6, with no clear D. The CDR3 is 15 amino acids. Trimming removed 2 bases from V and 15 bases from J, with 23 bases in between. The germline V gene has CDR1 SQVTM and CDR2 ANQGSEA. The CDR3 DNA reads TGCAGCGTTGAACTCGGAGGGCTCGTAGGACGAGGCCTCCACTTT. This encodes CSVELGGLVGRGLHF.

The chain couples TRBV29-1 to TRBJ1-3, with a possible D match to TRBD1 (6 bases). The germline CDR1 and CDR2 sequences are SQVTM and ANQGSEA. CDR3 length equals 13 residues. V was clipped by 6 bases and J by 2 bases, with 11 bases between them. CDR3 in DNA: TGCAGCGTCGCAGGGGATACTGGAAACACCATATATTTT. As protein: CSVAGDTGNTIYF.